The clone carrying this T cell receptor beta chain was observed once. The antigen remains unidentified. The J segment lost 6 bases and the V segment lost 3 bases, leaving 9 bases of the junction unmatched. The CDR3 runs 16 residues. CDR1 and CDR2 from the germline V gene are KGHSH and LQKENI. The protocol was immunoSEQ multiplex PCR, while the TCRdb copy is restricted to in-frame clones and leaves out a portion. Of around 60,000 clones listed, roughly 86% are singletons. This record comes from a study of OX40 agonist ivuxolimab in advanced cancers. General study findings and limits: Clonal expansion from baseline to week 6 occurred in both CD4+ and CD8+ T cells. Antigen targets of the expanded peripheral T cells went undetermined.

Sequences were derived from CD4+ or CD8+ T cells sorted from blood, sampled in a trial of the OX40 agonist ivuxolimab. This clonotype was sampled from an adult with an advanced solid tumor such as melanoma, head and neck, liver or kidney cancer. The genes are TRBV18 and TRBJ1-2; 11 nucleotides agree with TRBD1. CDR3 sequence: CASSPSRDRGENGYTF. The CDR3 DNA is TGTGCCAGCTCACCCTCCAGGGACAGGGGGGAAAATGGCTACACCTTC.